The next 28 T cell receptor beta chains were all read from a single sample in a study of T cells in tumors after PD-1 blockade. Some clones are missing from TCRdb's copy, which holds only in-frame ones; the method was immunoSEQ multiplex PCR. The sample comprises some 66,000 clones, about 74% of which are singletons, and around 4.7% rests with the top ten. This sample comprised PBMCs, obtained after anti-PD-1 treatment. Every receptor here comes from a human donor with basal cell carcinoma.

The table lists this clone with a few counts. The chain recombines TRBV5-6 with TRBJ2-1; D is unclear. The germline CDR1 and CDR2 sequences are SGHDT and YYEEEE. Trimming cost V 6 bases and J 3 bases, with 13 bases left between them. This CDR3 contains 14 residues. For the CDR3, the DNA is TGTGCCAGCACCCCCCTCTTCAACTACAATGAGCAGTTCTTC. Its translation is CASTPLFNYNEQFF. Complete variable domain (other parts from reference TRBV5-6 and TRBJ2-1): DAGVTQSPTHLIKTRGQQVTLRCSPKSGHDTVSWYQQALGQGPQFIFQYYEEEERQRGNFPDRFSGHQFPNYSSELNVNALLLGDSALYLCASTPLFNYNEQFFGPGTRLTVL.

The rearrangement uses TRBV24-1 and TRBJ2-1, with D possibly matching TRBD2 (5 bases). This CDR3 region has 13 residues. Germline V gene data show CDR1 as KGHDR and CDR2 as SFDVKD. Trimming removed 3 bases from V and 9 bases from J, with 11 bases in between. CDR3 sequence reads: CATSDGGLREQFF. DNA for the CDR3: TGTGCCACCAGTGATGGCGGGCTGCGTGAGCAGTTCTTC.

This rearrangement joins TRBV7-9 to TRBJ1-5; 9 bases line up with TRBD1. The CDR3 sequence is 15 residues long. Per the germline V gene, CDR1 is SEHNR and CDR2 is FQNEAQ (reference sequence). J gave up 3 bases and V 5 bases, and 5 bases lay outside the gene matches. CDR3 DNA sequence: TGTGCCAGCAGCCCCGGGACAGGGAACAATCAGCCCCAGCATTTT. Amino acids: CASSPGTGNNQPQHF.

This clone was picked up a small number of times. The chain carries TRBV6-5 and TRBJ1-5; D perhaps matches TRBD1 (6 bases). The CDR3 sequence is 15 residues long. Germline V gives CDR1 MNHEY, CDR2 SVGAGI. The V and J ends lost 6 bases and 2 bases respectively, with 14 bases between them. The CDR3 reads CASSTGTLGNQPQHF. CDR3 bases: TGTGCCAGCAGCACCGGGACACTTGGCAATCAGCCCCAGCATTTT.

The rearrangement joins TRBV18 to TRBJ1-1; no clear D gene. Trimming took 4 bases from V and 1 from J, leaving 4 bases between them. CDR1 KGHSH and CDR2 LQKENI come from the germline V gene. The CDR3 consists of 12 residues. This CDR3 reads CASSRENTEAFF. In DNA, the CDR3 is TGTGCCAGCTCACGGGAGAACACTGAAGCTTTCTTT.

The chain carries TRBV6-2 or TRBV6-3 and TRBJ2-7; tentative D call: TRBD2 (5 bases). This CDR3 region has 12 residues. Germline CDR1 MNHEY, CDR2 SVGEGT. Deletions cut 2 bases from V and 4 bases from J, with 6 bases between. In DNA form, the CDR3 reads TGTGCCAGCAGTTACACTAGTTACGAGCAGTACTTC. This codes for CASSYTSYEQYF.

The DNA for the CDR3 is TGCGCCAGCAGCCTTGGACAGTCTCGGGAGGTCTATGGCTACACCTTC. This translates into CASSLGQSREVYGYTF. The genes are TRBV5-1 and TRBJ1-2; possible D gene TRBD1, 6 bases. The V gene lost 4 bases and the J gene lost 4 bases, with 20 bases spanning the gap. The germline V gene encodes CDR1 SGHRS and CDR2 YFSETQ. The CDR3 consists of 16 residues.

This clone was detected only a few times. The CDR3 region is CATSDSDSAPGGYTF. In DNA form, the CDR3 reads TGTGCCACCAGTGATTCGGACAGTGCCCCTGGAGGCTACACCTTC. This sequence joins TRBV24-1 and TRBJ1-2, with a possible D match to TRBD1 (6 bases). CDR1 is KGHDR and CDR2 is SFDVKD in the germline V gene. There are 15 residues in the CDR3. Deletions cut 2 bases from V and 8 bases from J, with 17 bases between.

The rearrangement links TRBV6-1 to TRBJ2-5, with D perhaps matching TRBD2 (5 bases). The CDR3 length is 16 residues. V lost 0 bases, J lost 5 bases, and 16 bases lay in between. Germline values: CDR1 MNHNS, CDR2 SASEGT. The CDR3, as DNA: TGTGCCAGCAGTGAAGCCTACGCCGGCGGCGGGGAGACCCAGTACTTC. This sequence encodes CASSEAYAGGGETQYF.

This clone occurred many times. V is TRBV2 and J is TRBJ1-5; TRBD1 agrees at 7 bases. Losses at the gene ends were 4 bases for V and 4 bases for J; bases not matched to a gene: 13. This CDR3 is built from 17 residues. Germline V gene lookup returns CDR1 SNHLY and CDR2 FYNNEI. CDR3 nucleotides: TGTGCCAGCAGTGGGATCCCGGGACAGATTTTTAATCAGCCCCAGCATTTT. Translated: CASSGIPGQIFNQPQHF.

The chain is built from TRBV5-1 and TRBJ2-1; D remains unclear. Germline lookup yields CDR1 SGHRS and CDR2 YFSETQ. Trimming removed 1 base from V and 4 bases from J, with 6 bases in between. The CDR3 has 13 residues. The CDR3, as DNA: TGCGCCAGCAGCTTGAGAAGTTACAATGAGCAGTTCTTC. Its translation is CASSLRSYNEQFF.

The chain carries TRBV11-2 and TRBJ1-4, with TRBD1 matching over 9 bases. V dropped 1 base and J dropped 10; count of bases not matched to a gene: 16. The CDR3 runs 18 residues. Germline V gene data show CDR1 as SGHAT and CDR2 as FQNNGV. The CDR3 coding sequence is TGTGCCAGCAGCTTAGGGGGACAGGGCGGTCGCCCTAGAGGAAAACTGTTTTTT. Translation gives CASSLGGQGGRPRGKLFF. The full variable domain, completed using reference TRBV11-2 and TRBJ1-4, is EAGVAQSPRYKIIEKRQSVAFWCNPISGHATLYWYQQILGQGPKLLIQFQNNGVVDDSQLPKDRFSAERLKGVDSTLKIQPAKLEDSAVYLCASSLGGQGGRPRGKLFFGSGTQLSVL.

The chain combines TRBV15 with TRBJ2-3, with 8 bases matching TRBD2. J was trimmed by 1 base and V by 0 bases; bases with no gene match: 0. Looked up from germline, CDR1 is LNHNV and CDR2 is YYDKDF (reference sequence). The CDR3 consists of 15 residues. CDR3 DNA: TGTGCCACCAGCAGAGAGCGGGGGGGCACAGATACGCAGTATTTT. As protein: CATSRERGGTDTQYF.

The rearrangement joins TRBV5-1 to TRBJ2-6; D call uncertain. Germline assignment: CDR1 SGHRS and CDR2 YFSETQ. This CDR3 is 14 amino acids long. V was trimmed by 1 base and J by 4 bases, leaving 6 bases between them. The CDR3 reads CASSLIQGANVLTF. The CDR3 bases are TGCGCCAGCAGCTTGATACAGGGGGCCAACGTCCTGACTTTC.

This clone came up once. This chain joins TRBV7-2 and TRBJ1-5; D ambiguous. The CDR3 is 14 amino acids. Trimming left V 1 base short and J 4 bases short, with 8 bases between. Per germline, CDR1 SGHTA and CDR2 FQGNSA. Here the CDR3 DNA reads TGTGCCAGCAGCTTAGAAGGGCGGAATCAGCCCCAGCATTTT. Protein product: CASSLEGRNQPQHF.

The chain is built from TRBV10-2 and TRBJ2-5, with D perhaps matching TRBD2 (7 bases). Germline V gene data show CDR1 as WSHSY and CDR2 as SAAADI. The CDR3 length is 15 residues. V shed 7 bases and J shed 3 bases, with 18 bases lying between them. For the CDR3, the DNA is TGCGCCAGCAAGGATTGGGCGGGGGCCGAAGAGACCCAGTACTTC. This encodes CASKDWAGAEETQYF.

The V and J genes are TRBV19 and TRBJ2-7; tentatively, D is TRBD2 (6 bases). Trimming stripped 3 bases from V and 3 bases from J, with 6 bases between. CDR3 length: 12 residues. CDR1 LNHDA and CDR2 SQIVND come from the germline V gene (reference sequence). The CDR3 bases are TGTGCCAGTAGTATCGGGGGCTACGAGCAGTACTTC. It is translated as CASSIGGYEQYF.

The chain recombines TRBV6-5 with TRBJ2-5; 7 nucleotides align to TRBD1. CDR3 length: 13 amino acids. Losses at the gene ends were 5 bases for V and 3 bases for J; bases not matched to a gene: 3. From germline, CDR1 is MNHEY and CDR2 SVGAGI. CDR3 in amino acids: CASSTGEEETQYF. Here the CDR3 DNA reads TGTGCCAGCAGTACAGGGGAAGAAGAGACCCAGTACTTC.

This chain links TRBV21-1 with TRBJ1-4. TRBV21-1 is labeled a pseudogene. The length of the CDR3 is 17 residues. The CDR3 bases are TGTGCCAGCAGCAAAAAAGTGGTGGGGGTGGCTAATGAAAAACTGTTTTTT. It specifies CASSKKVVGVANEKLFF.

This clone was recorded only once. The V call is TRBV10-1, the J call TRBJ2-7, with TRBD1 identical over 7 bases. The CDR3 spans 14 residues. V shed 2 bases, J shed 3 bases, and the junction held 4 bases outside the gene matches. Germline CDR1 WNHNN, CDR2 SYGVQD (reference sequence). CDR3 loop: CASSETRQGYEQYF. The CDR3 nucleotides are TGCGCCAGCAGTGAGACCCGACAGGGCTACGAGCAGTACTTC.

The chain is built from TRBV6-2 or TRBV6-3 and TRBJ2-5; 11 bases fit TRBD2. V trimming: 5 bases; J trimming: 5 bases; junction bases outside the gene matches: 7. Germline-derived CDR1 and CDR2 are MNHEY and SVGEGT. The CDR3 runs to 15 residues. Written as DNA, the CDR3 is TGTGCCAGCAGTGATACGGGACTAGCGGTTGAGACCCAGTACTTC. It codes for CASSDTGLAVETQYF.

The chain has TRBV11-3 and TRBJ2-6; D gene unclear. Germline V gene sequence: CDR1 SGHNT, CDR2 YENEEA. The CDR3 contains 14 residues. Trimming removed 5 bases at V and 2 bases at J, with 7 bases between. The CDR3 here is CASSPTAGANVLTF. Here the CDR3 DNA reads TGTGCCAGCAGCCCGACGGCTGGGGCCAACGTCCTGACTTTC.

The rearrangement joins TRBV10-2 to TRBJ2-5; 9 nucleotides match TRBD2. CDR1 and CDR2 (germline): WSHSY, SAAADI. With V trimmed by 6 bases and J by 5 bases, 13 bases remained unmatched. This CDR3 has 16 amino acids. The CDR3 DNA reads TGCGCCAGCAGACAAATGGGCGGGGGGGCCTCGGAGACCCAGTACTTC. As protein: CASRQMGGGASETQYF.

This chain's CDR3 is CASSPERGRGVGELFF. The CDR3 DNA is TGTGCCAGCAGCCCGGAGAGGGGCAGGGGCGTCGGGGAGCTGTTTTTT. This chain uses TRBV5-6 with TRBJ2-2; D is possibly TRBD1 (6 bases). CDR1 is SGHDT, CDR2 YYEEEE, per germline. The CDR3 is made up of 16 amino acids. V lost 4 bases and J lost 7, with 20 bases in between. The entire variable domain, with the rest obtained from reference TRBV5-6 and TRBJ2-2, is as follows: DAGVTQSPTHLIKTRGQQVTLRCSPKSGHDTVSWYQQALGQGPQFIFQYYEEEERQRGNFPDRFSGHQFPNYSSELNVNALLLGDSALYLCASSPERGRGVGELFFGEGSRLTVL.

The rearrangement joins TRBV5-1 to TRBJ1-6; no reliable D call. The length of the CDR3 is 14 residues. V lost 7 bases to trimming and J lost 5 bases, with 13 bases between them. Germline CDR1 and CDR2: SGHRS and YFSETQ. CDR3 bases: TGCGCCAGCCGCCTTAGGGTCGATAATTCACCCCTCCACTTT. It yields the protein CASRLRVDNSPLHF. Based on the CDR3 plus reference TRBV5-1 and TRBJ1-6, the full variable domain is KAGVTQTPRYLIKTRGQQVTLSCSPISGHRSVSWYQQTPGQGLQFLFEYFSETQRNKGNFPGRFSGRQFSNSRSEMNVSTLELGDSALYLCASRLRVDNSPLHFGNGTRLTVT.

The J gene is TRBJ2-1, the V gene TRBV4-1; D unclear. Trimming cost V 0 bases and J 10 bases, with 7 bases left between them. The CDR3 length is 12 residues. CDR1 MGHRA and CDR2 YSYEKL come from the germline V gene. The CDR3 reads CASSQDRLEQFF. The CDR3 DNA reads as TGCGCCAGCAGCCAAGACCGGCTGGAGCAGTTCTTC.

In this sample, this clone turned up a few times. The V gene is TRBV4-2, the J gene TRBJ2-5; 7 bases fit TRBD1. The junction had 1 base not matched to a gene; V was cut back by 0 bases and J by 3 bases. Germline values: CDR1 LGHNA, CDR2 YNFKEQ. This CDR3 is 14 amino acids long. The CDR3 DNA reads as TGTGCCAGCAGCCAAGAAGGGACAGAAGAGACCCAGTACTTC. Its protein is CASSQEGTEETQYF.

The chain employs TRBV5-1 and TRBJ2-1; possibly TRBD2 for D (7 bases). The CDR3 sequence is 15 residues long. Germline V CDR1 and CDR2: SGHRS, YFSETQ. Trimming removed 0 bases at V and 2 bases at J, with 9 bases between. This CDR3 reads CASSLAGGTYNEQFF. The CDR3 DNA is TGCGCCAGCAGCTTGGCGGGGGGCACCTACAATGAGCAGTTCTTC.